A single sample gave rise to the 27 T cell receptor beta chains below, sequenced in a study of CD8 T cells in ankylosing spondylitis. TCRdb fed the 5' RACE reads into MiXCR, producing one record per CDR3 protein. Of about 30,000 distinct CDR3 sequences listed, less than 5.5% are singletons. Sequencing was carried out using blood, either unsorted or a sorted T cell fraction (not recorded which). Every receptor here comes from a female donor with ankylosing spondylitis or in good health (not recorded which).

In its sample, this clonotype was seen many times. The rearrangement links TRBV9 to TRBJ2-1; 7 positions match TRBD1. The CDR3 loop spans 16 amino acids. Germline CDR1 SGDLS, CDR2 YYNGEE. After removal of 0 bases from V and 3 bases from J, the junction contained 6 bases not matched to a gene. The DNA of the CDR3 is TGTGCCAGCAGCGTAGGCCAGGGGGTAAACTACAATGAGCAGTTCTTC. Translation: CASSVGQGVNYNEQFF.

This clonotype was seen many times. The chain recombines TRBV9 with TRBJ1-3, with a weak D call TRBD1 (6 bases). V shed 0 bases and J shed 3 bases, with 13 bases lying between them. Germline CDR1 and CDR2: SGDLS and YYNGEE. CDR3 size: 16 residues. The CDR3 region is CASSVGQGTFGNTIYF. The CDR3 DNA follows: TGTGCCAGCAGCGTAGGTCAGGGGACGTTTGGAAACACCATATATTTT.

The J gene is TRBJ2-6, the V gene TRBV9; the D gene is possibly TRBD1 (6 bases). V dropped 3 bases and J dropped 0 bases, with 10 bases sitting between them. CDR1 and CDR2 (germline): SGDLS, YYNGEE. The CDR3 extends over 16 amino acids. The CDR3 protein is CASSGYRVSGANVLTF. The CDR3 DNA follows: TGTGCCAGCAGCGGATACAGGGTCTCTGGGGCCAACGTCCTGACTTTC.

There are a few counts of this clonotype. The CDR3, as DNA: TGTGCCAGCAGCGCCGACACCGGGACCCTCACCGGGGAGCTGTTTTTT. Encoded protein: CASSADTGTLTGELFF. The chain is built from TRBV9 and TRBJ2-2, with D possibly called TRBD1 or TRBD2 (5 bases each). The CDR3 loop spans 16 amino acids. The germline V gene has CDR1 SGDLS and CDR2 YYNGEE. Trimming shortened V by 3 bases and J by 4 bases, and 16 bases separated the two germline ends.

This clonotype occurred many times. The rearrangement uses TRBV9 and TRBJ2-1, with D unresolved. Looked up from germline, CDR1 is SGDLS and CDR2 is YYNGEE. This CDR3 has 16 amino acids. V lost 4 bases and J 8 bases, leaving 22 bases between the germline ends. CDR3 coding DNA: TGTGCCAGCAGCCCCAGACCCGCCCGGAGAGTCGATGAGCAGTTCTTC. Translated: CASSPRPARRVDEQFF. Complete variable domain (other parts from reference TRBV9 and TRBJ2-1): DSGVTQTPKHLITATGQRVTLRCSPRSGDLSVYWYQQSLDQGLQFLIQYYNGEERAKGNILERFSAQQFPDLHSELNLSSLELGDSALYFCASSPRPARRVDEQFFGPGTRLTVL.

This clonotype is medium-sized in the sample. This chain uses TRBV9 with TRBJ2-1; unclear D gene. Germline CDR1 SGDLS, CDR2 YYNGEE. V lost 4 bases, J lost 0 bases, and 14 bases lay in between. CDR3 length equals 16 residues. In DNA form, the CDR3 reads TGTGCCAGCAGCTCAGATGTTGGGGACTCCTACAATGAGCAGTTCTTC. This sequence encodes CASSSDVGDSYNEQFF.

This clonotype was seen at least ten times. As DNA, the CDR3 is TGTGCCAGCAGCCCAGGGGGGGCTAGCACAGATACGCAGTATTTT. Translating it yields CASSPGGASTDTQYF. V and J are TRBV9 and TRBJ2-3, with D perhaps given as TRBD1 or TRBD2 (7 bases each). This CDR3 region has 15 residues. Germline-derived CDR1 and CDR2 are SGDLS and YYNGEE. The germline V and J ends were trimmed by 4 bases and 0 bases, with 12 bases remaining between them. The full variable domain, its missing parts supplied by reference TRBV9 and TRBJ2-3, is DSGVTQTPKHLITATGQRVTLRCSPRSGDLSVYWYQQSLDQGLQFLIQYYNGEERAKGNILERFSAQQFPDLHSELNLSSLELGDSALYFCASSPGGASTDTQYFGPGTRLTVL.

This clonotype was recorded many times. The V gene is TRBV9, the J gene TRBJ2-1; 13 bases map to TRBD2. Per the germline V gene, CDR1 is SGDLS and CDR2 is YYNGEE. The CDR3 consists of 13 residues. Losses at the gene ends were 4 bases for V and 10 bases for J; bases not matched to a gene: 2. CDR3 sequence (DNA): TGTGCCAGCAGCTTGGGACTAGCGGGAGAGCAGTTCTTC. As protein: CASSLGLAGEQFF.

This clonotype was seen repeatedly, ten times or more. The chain recombines TRBV9 with TRBJ2-4, with D unresolved. Trimming took 0 bases from V and 2 from J, leaving 24 bases between them. The germline CDR1 and CDR2 sequences are SGDLS and YYNGEE. The CDR3 loop spans 20 amino acids. Here the CDR3 reads CASSVGLSVTPLGPKNIQYF. CDR3 sequence (DNA): TGTGCCAGCAGCGTAGGTCTCAGCGTGACCCCCTTGGGCCCCAAAAACATTCAGTACTTC.

This clonotype was seen only a few times. V and J are TRBV9 and TRBJ2-3; no reliable D call. Germline assignment: CDR1 SGDLS and CDR2 YYNGEE. V lost 1 base and J lost 4, with 10 bases in between. The CDR3 has 14 amino acids. The CDR3 protein is CASSVSLQPDTQYF. CDR3 DNA sequence: TGTGCCAGCAGCGTATCCCTCCAGCCAGATACGCAGTATTTT. Using reference TRBV9 and TRBJ2-3 for the parts outside the CDR3, the full variable domain is DSGVTQTPKHLITATGQRVTLRCSPRSGDLSVYWYQQSLDQGLQFLIQYYNGEERAKGNILERFSAQQFPDLHSELNLSSLELGDSALYFCASSVSLQPDTQYFGPGTRLTVL.

This clonotype was seen ten or more times. The chain joins TRBV9 to TRBJ2-7; the match to TRBD2 covers 11 bases. The CDR3 runs to 17 residues. V dropped 4 bases and J dropped 0; count of bases not matched to a gene: 9. Germline-derived CDR1 and CDR2 are SGDLS and YYNGEE. The chain's CDR3 is CASSPRVSGRASYEQYF. In nucleotides, the CDR3 is TGTGCCAGCAGCCCACGAGTTAGCGGGAGGGCCTCCTACGAGCAGTACTTC.

V is TRBV9 and J is TRBJ2-1, with 8 bases that match TRBD2. Per the germline V gene, CDR1 is SGDLS and CDR2 is YYNGEE. J gave up 7 bases and V 4 bases, and 13 bases lay outside the gene matches. This CDR3 is built from 16 residues. This chain's CDR3 is CASSLGGGGPLNEQFF. The DNA for the CDR3 is TGTGCCAGCAGCCTCGGGGGCGGGGGGCCATTGAATGAGCAGTTCTTC.

This chain joins TRBV9 and TRBJ2-2; 9 nucleotides line up with TRBD1. Unmatched junction bases numbered 2, after V lost 0 bases and J lost 5 bases. Germline lookup yields CDR1 SGDLS and CDR2 YYNGEE. This CDR3 region has 15 residues. CDR3 loop: CASSVEGQGTGELFF. Written as DNA, the CDR3 is TGTGCCAGCAGCGTAGAGGGACAGGGTACCGGGGAGCTGTTTTTT.

This clonotype was found many times. V and J are TRBV9 and TRBJ1-6; TRBD1 aligns across 8 bases. V shed 0 bases, J shed 10 bases, and the junction held 6 bases outside the gene matches. Germline CDR1 reads SGDLS; CDR2 reads YYNGEE. CDR3 length: 15 amino acids. The CDR3 loop reads CASSVAETGVSPLHF. The DNA of the CDR3 is TGTGCCAGCAGCGTAGCTGAGACAGGGGTCTCACCCCTCCACTTT.

This clonotype was counted many times. V and J are TRBV9 and TRBJ1-5, with D perhaps TRBD1 (5 bases). Germline V gene data show CDR1 as SGDLS and CDR2 as YYNGEE. The CDR3 loop spans 15 amino acids. Trimming stripped 4 bases from V and 0 bases from J, with 11 bases between. The CDR3 spells CASSPQGLSNQPQHF. CDR3 nucleotides: TGTGCCAGCAGCCCGCAGGGACTTAGCAATCAGCCCCAGCATTTT.

By share, this clonotype counts as medium-sized. DNA of the CDR3: TGTGCCAGCAGCGTCGCTGGAGACGCCTATAATTCACCCCTCCACTTT. Its protein product is CASSVAGDAYNSPLHF. This sequence joins TRBV9 and TRBJ1-6; D unresolved. Trimming cost V 2 bases and J 2 bases, with 11 bases left between them. This CDR3 has 16 residues. Germline V gene lookup returns CDR1 SGDLS and CDR2 YYNGEE.

This clonotype was counted ten times or more. This chain links TRBV9 with TRBJ2-1; 8 bases agree with TRBD2. The CDR3 runs to 15 residues. V shed 1 base, J shed 8 bases, and the junction held 8 bases outside the gene matches. Germline V gives CDR1 SGDLS, CDR2 YYNGEE. CDR3 region: CASSVSSGAGDEQFF. The CDR3 DNA reads as TGTGCCAGCAGCGTAAGTAGCGGGGCCGGCGATGAGCAGTTCTTC.

This clonotype was recorded many times. The chain links TRBV9 to TRBJ1-2; D unresolved. The V and J ends lost 4 bases and 8 bases respectively, with 12 bases between them. The length of the CDR3 is 12 residues. Germline-derived CDR1 and CDR2 are SGDLS and YYNGEE. The CDR3 here is CASSSRGWGYTF. The CDR3 DNA reads TGTGCCAGCAGCTCTCGAGGCTGGGGCTACACCTTC.

V and J are TRBV9 and TRBJ2-2; 9 positions match TRBD1. Germline V gives CDR1 SGDLS, CDR2 YYNGEE. After removal of 4 bases from V and 4 bases from J, the junction contained 8 bases not matched to a gene. The CDR3 runs 16 residues. This CDR3 reads CASSLTGTGSTGELFF. The CDR3 nucleotides read TGTGCCAGCAGCCTCACCGGGACAGGGTCCACCGGGGAGCTGTTTTTT.

This clonotype is deemed medium-sized. This chain's CDR3 is CASSVGGYQETQYF. DNA of the CDR3: TGTGCCAGCAGCGTAGGGGGTTACCAAGAGACCCAGTACTTC. The rearrangement uses TRBV9 and TRBJ2-5; no clear D. This CDR3 is 14 amino acids long. Trimming left V 0 bases short and J 0 bases short, with 6 bases between. Germline assignment: CDR1 SGDLS and CDR2 YYNGEE.

Ten or more counts support this clonotype. V and J are TRBV9 and TRBJ2-1; 7 bases agree with TRBD2. Germline-derived CDR1 and CDR2 are SGDLS and YYNGEE. The J segment lost 4 bases and the V segment lost 0 bases, leaving 4 bases of the junction unmatched. The CDR3 runs 15 residues. The CDR3 sequence: CASSVDGRRYNEQFF. CDR3 nucleotides: TGTGCCAGCAGCGTAGACGGGAGGCGGTACAATGAGCAGTTCTTC.

This clonotype was recorded many times. The chain is built from TRBV9 and TRBJ2-5; 9 bases fit TRBD2. The V gene end was trimmed by 2 bases and the J gene end by 2 bases; junction bases not matched to a gene: 10. Germline lookup yields CDR1 SGDLS and CDR2 YYNGEE. There are 17 residues in the CDR3. CDR3 amino acids: CASSVSPIAGEQETQYF. CDR3 bases: TGTGCCAGCAGCGTGTCCCCGATAGCGGGAGAACAAGAGACCCAGTACTTC.

This clonotype was found many times. The chain joins TRBV9 to TRBJ2-1; D is uncertain. This CDR3 region has 11 residues. Germline-derived CDR1 and CDR2 are SGDLS and YYNGEE. Trimming took 0 bases from V and 9 from J, leaving 4 bases between them. The CDR3 loop is CASSVGVEQFF. The CDR3 nucleotides are TGTGCCAGCAGCGTAGGGGTTGAGCAGTTCTTC.

This clonotype came up many times. The chain has TRBV9 and TRBJ2-2; D perhaps matches TRBD1 (6 bases). Trimming took 3 bases from V and 2 from J, leaving 11 bases between them. Germline V gene data show CDR1 as SGDLS and CDR2 as YYNGEE. This CDR3 spans 15 amino acids. In DNA, the CDR3 is TGTGCCAGCAGCGCCGGACAGCCTAACACCGGGGAGCTGTTTTTT. This translates into CASSAGQPNTGELFF.

V gene TRBV9 combines with J gene TRBJ2-3; 7 bases line up with TRBD2. From germline, CDR1 is SGDLS and CDR2 YYNGEE. CDR3 size: 14 residues. The J segment lost 4 bases and the V segment lost 4 bases, leaving 6 bases of the junction unmatched. In nucleotides, the CDR3 is TGTGCCAGCAGCCGGGACTACAACGCAGATACGCAGTATTTT. This translates into CASSRDYNADTQYF.

The sample holds many counts of this clonotype. This chain joins TRBV9 and TRBJ2-2; no reliable D call. This CDR3 contains 16 residues. Germline V gene sequence: CDR1 SGDLS, CDR2 YYNGEE. V was pared by 4 bases and J by 4 bases, with 17 bases between. The CDR3 DNA reads as TGTGCCAGCAGCCCCCACCCCGGGCAGACCACCGGGGAGCTGTTTTTT. Translating gives CASSPHPGQTTGELFF.

There are many counts of this clonotype. The CDR3: CASSVALASTDTQYF. In DNA, the CDR3 is TGTGCCAGCAGCGTAGCTTTAGCTAGCACAGATACGCAGTATTTT. The chain uses TRBV9 and TRBJ2-3; D uncertain. From germline, CDR1 is SGDLS and CDR2 YYNGEE. V lost 0 bases and J 0 bases, leaving 8 bases between the germline ends. The CDR3 runs to 15 residues.